One sample yielded the 9 T cell receptor beta chains listed below, sequenced in a study of read filtering for tumor transcriptome and immune sequencing (dated by TCRdb to 2018 to 2020). The listed sequencing device is Illumina HiSeq 4000. Starting from 400 to 450 ng RNA, TCR libraries were constructed with the Immunoverse kit using molecular barcoded adaptors that cover the alpha/delta and beta/gamma chains. TCRdb itself trimmed the public reads at Q25 with fastp, ran MiXCR and retained productive beta chains. When rows share a CDR3 protein, they turn into one entry using the most common DNA and genes. The sample includes 130,000 or so distinct CDR3 sequences, with approximately 13% observed a single time. The ten largest clones add up to 6.5% to 9% of the sample. Sequencing was done on a sample of a population of CD138-negative cells sorted from bone marrow. The cell subset or site label, as the study defines it: bone marrow mononuclear cells depleted of CD138+ plasma/myeloma cells by negative magnetic selection. The receptor source for this set is a donor older than 35 with multiple myeloma.

This clonotype was counted many times. The chain employs TRBV7-2 and TRBJ1-5; D is unclear. There are 13 residues in the CDR3. The ends were cut back, 1 base at V and 5 bases at J, with 6 bases in the middle. Germline CDR1 is SGHTA and CDR2 is FQGNSA. DNA for the CDR3: TGTGCCAGCAGCTTAGGGCGTGATCAGCCCCAGCATTTT. It translates to CASSLGRDQPQHF.

This clonotype occurred a few times. A much larger clone is a single base away; this may be a read error. This chain links TRBV20-1 with TRBJ1-5; 8 nucleotides agree with TRBD1. From germline, CDR1 is DFQATT and CDR2 SNEGSKA (reference sequence). With 1 base clipped from V and 6 bases from J, the junction kept 14 bases outside the gene matches. CDR3 size: 17 residues. The CDR3 nucleotides are TGCAGTGCTAGAGTGGAGCAGGGGGCGGCTTTCCCTCAGCCCCAGCATTTT. It translates to CSARVEQGAAFPQPQHF.

This clonotype was seen repeatedly, ten times or more. The chain is built from TRBV5-1 and TRBJ2-5, with TRBD1 matching over 12 bases. This CDR3 comprises 18 residues. Losses at the gene ends were 4 bases for V and 5 bases for J; bases not matched to a gene: 15. From germline, CDR1 is SGHRS and CDR2 YFSETQ. The CDR3 bases are TGCGCCAGCAGCCCCCCGGGACAGGGGGCGTTTGCGGGGGAGACCCAGTACTTC. The encoded protein is CASSPPGQGAFAGETQYF.

This clonotype showed up many times. The rearrangement joins TRBV6-5 to TRBJ1-1; 8 bases agree with TRBD1. V lost 2 bases, J lost 2 bases, and 7 bases stayed unmatched. Germline V gene lookup returns CDR1 MNHEY and CDR2 SVGAGI. The CDR3 length is 16 residues. Here the CDR3 DNA reads TGTGCCAGCAGTTACCTCGGACAGGGAGGTAACACTGAAGCTTTCTTT. Encoded protein: CASSYLGQGGNTEAFF.

Many counts were recorded for this clonotype. The V gene is TRBV5-4, the J gene TRBJ2-1; no firm D call. Germline V gene sequence: CDR1 SGHNT, CDR2 YYREEE (reference sequence). V was trimmed by 6 bases and J by 10 bases, leaving 17 bases between them. The CDR3 is made up of 13 amino acids. The CDR3 loop reads CASNKRNSEEQFF. CDR3 coding DNA: TGTGCCAGCAACAAGAGGAATAGTGAGGAGCAGTTCTTC.

This clonotype was seen many times. The J gene is TRBJ2-5, the V gene TRBV4-2; 8 nucleotides match TRBD2. CDR3 length equals 16 residues. V shed 0 bases and J 5 bases; nucleotides not matched to a gene: 8. The germline V gene has CDR1 LGHNA and CDR2 YNFKEQ. As DNA, the CDR3 is TGTGCCAGCAGCCAAGATCTGGGGACTAGTGGGGAGACCCAGTACTTC. Its protein product is CASSQDLGTSGETQYF.

This clonotype was recorded at least ten times. The V gene is TRBV20-1, the J gene TRBJ2-1; 9 bases are a match to TRBD2. The CDR3 is 15 amino acids. Trimming at V came to 5 bases and at J to 7 bases, leaving 12 bases not matched to a gene. The germline CDR1 and CDR2 sequences are DFQATT and SNEGSKA (reference sequence). In DNA, the CDR3 is TGCAGTGCTCCGACTCCGGCGGGAGGGTGGAATGAGCAGTTCTTC. This encodes CSAPTPAGGWNEQFF.

With regard to this clonotype: A much larger clone sits a single nucleotide away, making a read error possible. The CDR3 carries no conserved terminal phenylalanine or tryptophan, so it likely arises from a read error. The chain employs TRBV28 and TRBJ2-7; 7 bases are a match to TRBD2. CDR3 length: 14 residues. V gave up 8 bases and J gave up 4 bases; unmatched junction bases: 11. Germline CDR1 reads MDHEN; CDR2 reads SYDVKM. CDR3 nucleotides: TGTGCCAGCGGGAAAGGGGAGGGTATTTACGAGCAGTACCTC. This codes for CASGKGEGIYEQYL.

This clonotype came up a few times. This sequence joins TRBV10-3 and TRBJ2-1; TRBD1 might be the D (6 bases). V lost 4 bases and J lost 5, with 15 bases in between. This CDR3 comprises 15 residues. Germline CDR1 and CDR2: ENHRY and SYGVKD. The CDR3 spells CAISAGAGANNEQFF. DNA for the CDR3: TGTGCCATCAGTGCTGGGGCAGGGGCGAACAATGAGCAGTTCTTC.